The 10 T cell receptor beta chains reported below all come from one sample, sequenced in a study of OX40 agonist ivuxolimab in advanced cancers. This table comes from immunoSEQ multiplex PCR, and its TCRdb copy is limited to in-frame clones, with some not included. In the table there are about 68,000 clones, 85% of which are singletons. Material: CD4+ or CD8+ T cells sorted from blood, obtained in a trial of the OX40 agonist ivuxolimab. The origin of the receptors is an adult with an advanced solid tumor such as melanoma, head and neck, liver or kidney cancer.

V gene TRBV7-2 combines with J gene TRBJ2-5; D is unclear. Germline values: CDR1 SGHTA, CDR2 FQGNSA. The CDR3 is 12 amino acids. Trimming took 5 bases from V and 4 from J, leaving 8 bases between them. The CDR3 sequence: CASSQLAETQYF. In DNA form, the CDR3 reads TGTGCCAGCAGCCAATTGGCAGAGACCCAGTACTTC.

The CDR3 DNA is TGCGCCAGCAGCCAAGGCTGGGGAGAAAAACTGTTTTTT. Encoded protein: CASSQGWGEKLFF. The V call is TRBV4-3, the J call TRBJ1-4; unclear D gene. CDR3 length: 13 residues. Deletions cut 1 base from V and 8 bases from J, with 8 bases between. Germline lookup yields CDR1 LGHNA and CDR2 YSLEER.

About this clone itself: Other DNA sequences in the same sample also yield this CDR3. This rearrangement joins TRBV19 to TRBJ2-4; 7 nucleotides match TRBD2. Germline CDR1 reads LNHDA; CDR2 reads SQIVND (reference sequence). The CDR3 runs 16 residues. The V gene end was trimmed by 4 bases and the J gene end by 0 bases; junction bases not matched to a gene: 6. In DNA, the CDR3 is TGTGCCAGTAGTACGCGACGGGGGGTAGCCAAAAACATTCAGTACTTC. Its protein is CASSTRRGVAKNIQYF.

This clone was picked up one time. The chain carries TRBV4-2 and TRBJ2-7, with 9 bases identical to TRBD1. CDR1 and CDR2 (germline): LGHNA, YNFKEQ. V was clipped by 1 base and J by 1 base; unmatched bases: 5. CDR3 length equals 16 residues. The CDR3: CASSQARDRESYEQYF. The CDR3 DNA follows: TGTGCCAGCAGCCAAGCCCGGGACAGGGAATCCTACGAGCAGTACTTC.

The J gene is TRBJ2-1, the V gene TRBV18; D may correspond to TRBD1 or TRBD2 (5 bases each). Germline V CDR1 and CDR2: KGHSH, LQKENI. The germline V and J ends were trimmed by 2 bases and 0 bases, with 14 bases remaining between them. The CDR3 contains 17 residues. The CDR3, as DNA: TGTGCCAGCTCACCAGGGGCAGCGGCAAGCTCCTACAATGAGCAGTTCTTC. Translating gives CASSPGAAASSYNEQFF.

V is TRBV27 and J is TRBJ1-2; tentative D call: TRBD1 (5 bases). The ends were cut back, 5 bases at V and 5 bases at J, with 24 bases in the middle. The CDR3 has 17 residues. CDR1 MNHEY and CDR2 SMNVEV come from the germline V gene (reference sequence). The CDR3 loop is CASSPSTGPLSFYGYTF. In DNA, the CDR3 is TGTGCCAGCAGTCCCTCTACAGGCCCCTTATCCTTTTATGGCTACACCTTC.

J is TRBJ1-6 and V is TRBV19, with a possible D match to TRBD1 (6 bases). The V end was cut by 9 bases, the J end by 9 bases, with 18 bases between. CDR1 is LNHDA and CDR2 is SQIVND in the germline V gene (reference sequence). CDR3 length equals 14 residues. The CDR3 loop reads CASSTGSPGSPLHF. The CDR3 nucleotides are TGTGCCAGCTCTACAGGGAGCCCTGGTTCACCCCTCCACTTT.

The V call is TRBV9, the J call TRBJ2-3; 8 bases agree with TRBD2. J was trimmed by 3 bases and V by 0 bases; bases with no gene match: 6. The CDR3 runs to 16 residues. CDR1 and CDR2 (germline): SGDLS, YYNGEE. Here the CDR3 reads CASSVGIAGLTDTQYF. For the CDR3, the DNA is TGTGCCAGCAGCGTAGGAATAGCGGGGTTGACAGATACGCAGTATTTT.

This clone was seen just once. The CDR3 DNA sequence: TGTGCCAGCAGTTTACTAAAACAGGGAATCTTTGACACCTTC. Encoded protein: CASSLLKQGIFDTF. The chain recombines TRBV27 with TRBJ1-2; a possible D gene is TRBD1 (6 bases). Looked up from germline, CDR1 is MNHEY and CDR2 is SMNVEV (reference sequence). The CDR3 is 14 residues long. Trimming left V 2 bases short and J 12 bases short, with 19 bases between.

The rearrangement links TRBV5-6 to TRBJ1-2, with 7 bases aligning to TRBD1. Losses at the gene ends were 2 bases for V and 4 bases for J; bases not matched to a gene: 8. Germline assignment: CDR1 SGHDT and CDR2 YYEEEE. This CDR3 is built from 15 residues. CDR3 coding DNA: TGTGCCAGCAGCTTCTTGGACAGGATGGCCTATGGCTACACCTTC. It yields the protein CASSFLDRMAYGYTF.